Shown below are 23 T cell receptor beta chains from a single sample sequenced in a study of response to subunit inactivated influenza vaccine (dated by TCRdb to about 2018). Library construction relied on RT-PCR. Sequencing used an Illumina HiSeq 2500. TCRdb trimmed the raw reads at Q25, called clones with MiXCR and kept productive beta chains. Each record represents a unique CDR3 protein, reported with the most common genes and DNA among its rows. This sample lists some 540,000 distinct CDR3 sequences; roughly 23% were detected once. The biggest ten clones account for approximately 3% of the sample. The sample was also reused in another study, on T cells expressing NK-cell markers. As the second paper documents: 5'RACE template switching, by which a universal primer site and unique molecular identifiers were added, was used to make TCR beta cDNA libraries.

Here the sequenced sample was CD4+ T cells sorted from PBMCs, taken roughly 13 days after vaccination. These receptors all stem from a man aged 45 to 65 who received an inactivated influenza vaccine. Donor details come from another sample of the same person, matched by shared clones.

The CDR3 nucleotides read TGCGCCAGCAGCTTGGACGGAGCTTTAGGCACTGAAGCTTTCTTT. This codes for CASSLDGALGTEAFF. The chain joins TRBV5-1 to TRBJ1-1, with D unclear. This CDR3 has 15 amino acids. Trimming pared 0 bases from V and 4 bases from J, leaving 13 bases between. Germline V gene data show CDR1 as SGHRS and CDR2 as YFSETQ.

This sequence joins TRBV7-2 and TRBJ1-1, with D tentatively TRBD1 (6 bases). CDR1 is SGHTA, CDR2 FQGNSA, per germline. V gave up 6 bases and J gave up 0 bases, with 11 bases separating them. CDR3 length: 14 residues. In nucleotides, the CDR3 is TGTGCCAGCAGGGTGGGACAACTGAACACTGAAGCTTTCTTT. This translates into CASRVGQLNTEAFF.

The rearrangement links TRBV3-1 to TRBJ2-1; unclear D gene. The CDR3 runs to 12 residues. CDR1 is LGHDT and CDR2 is YNNKEL in the germline V gene (reference sequence). V was clipped by 1 base and J by 10 bases, with 8 bases between them. The CDR3 loop is CASSQARREQFF. The CDR3 DNA reads as TGTGCCAGCAGCCAAGCCAGACGGGAGCAGTTCTTC.

This clonotype occurred a few times. The V gene is TRBV2, the J gene TRBJ2-3, with 7 bases aligning to TRBD1. Germline trimming cut 5 bases from V and 1 base from J; bases unmatched to any gene: 6. The germline gives CDR1 SNHLY, CDR2 FYNNEI. This CDR3 spans 15 amino acids. CDR3 nucleotides: TGTGCCAGCAGTAATGACAGGGCTGGCACAGATACGCAGTATTTT. This codes for CASSNDRAGTDTQYF. The full variable domain, rest sourced from reference TRBV2 and TRBJ2-3, is EPEVTQTPSHQVTQMGQEVILRCVPISNHLYFYWYRQILGQKVEFLVSFYNNEISEKSEIFDDQFSVERPDGSNFTLKIRSTKLEDSAMYFCASSNDRAGTDTQYFGPGTRLTVL.

The rearrangement uses TRBV10-2 and TRBJ1-4; D call uncertain. Germline values: CDR1 WSHSY, CDR2 SAAADI. V lost 3 bases, J lost 15 bases, and 11 bases lay in between. The CDR3 consists of 11 residues. The CDR3 DNA sequence: TGCGCCAGCAGTGATACGGACCTTATGTTTTTT. Translated: CASSDTDLMFF.

This chain's CDR3 is CASSPGGVADTQYF. The CDR3 coding sequence is TGCGCCAGCAGCCCGGGGGGAGTCGCAGATACGCAGTATTTT. This rearrangement joins TRBV5-1 to TRBJ2-3; 7 positions agree with TRBD2. The CDR3 consists of 14 residues. The germline gives CDR1 SGHRS, CDR2 YFSETQ. V shed 4 bases and J 4 bases; nucleotides not matched to a gene: 6.

Here the CDR3 reads CASSSYGRAGGYEKLFF. CDR3 DNA: TGTGCCAGCAGTTCTTACGGCCGGGCAGGGGGCTATGAAAAACTGTTTTTT. The chain uses TRBV27 and TRBJ1-4, with 8 bases identical to TRBD1. J gave up 6 bases and V 4 bases, and 13 bases lay outside the gene matches. There are 17 residues in the CDR3. Germline values: CDR1 MNHEY, CDR2 SMNVEV (reference sequence). The full variable domain, its missing parts supplied by reference TRBV27 and TRBJ1-4, is EAQVTQNPRYLITVTGKKLTVTCSQNMNHEYMSWYRQDPGLGLRQIYYSMNVEVTDKGDVPEGYKVSRKEKRNFPLILESPSPNQTSLYFCASSSYGRAGGYEKLFFGSGTQLSVL.

This clonotype was found many times. The CDR3 loop is CASSLEGTDTQYF. CDR3 nucleotide sequence: TGCGCCAGCAGCTTGGAGGGCACAGATACGCAGTATTTT. This chain uses TRBV5-1 with TRBJ2-3, with D unclear. Between the trimmed V and J ends, which lost 0 bases and 1 base, there was a span of 3 bases. The germline V gene encodes CDR1 SGHRS and CDR2 YFSETQ. This CDR3 contains 13 residues.

This clonotype was observed a few times. The J gene is TRBJ2-7, the V gene TRBV5-1; D might be TRBD2 (5 bases). The length of the CDR3 is 14 residues. Germline V lookup: CDR1 SGHRS, CDR2 YFSETQ. Trimming pared 0 bases from V and 4 bases from J, leaving 11 bases between. CDR3 nucleotide sequence: TGCGCCAGCAGCTTGGAGCGGCTGGGATACGAGCAGTACTTC. Amino acid sequence: CASSLERLGYEQYF.

Notes on this clonotype: One junction end does not reproduce the germline sequence, and a read error may be involved. The chain carries TRBV20-1 and TRBJ2-7; TRBD2 matches 14 bases. The CDR3 extends over 13 amino acids. Germline V gene sequence: CDR1 DFQATT, CDR2 SNEGSKA (reference sequence). CDR3 bases: TGCAGTGGTAGACTAGCGGGAGGGAGGGAGCAGTACTTC. It is translated as CSGRLAGGREQYF.

This clonotype was detected ten times or more. The CDR3 DNA follows: TGCGCCAGCAGGCGGACCCCTGGGCAGGGGAGCACAGATACGCAGTATTTT. Translated: CASRRTPGQGSTDTQYF. The rearrangement joins TRBV5-1 to TRBJ2-3; weak D call: TRBD1 (6 bases). Trimming took off 5 bases at V and 0 bases at J, with 19 bases between the two ends. CDR3 length: 17 residues. In germline, CDR1 is SGHRS, CDR2 YFSETQ.

This clonotype has only a few counts. This chain links TRBV5-6 with TRBJ2-4, with a weak D call TRBD1 (5 bases). The CDR3 has 13 amino acids. The V and J ends lost 0 bases and 6 bases respectively, with 7 bases between them. CDR1 is SGHDT, CDR2 YYEEEE, per germline. The CDR3 loop is CASSLDRGNIQYF. CDR3 nucleotide sequence: TGTGCCAGCAGCTTGGATAGGGGAAACATTCAGTACTTC.

This clonotype has just a few counts. V usage is TRBV28 and J usage is TRBJ1-4, with no clear D. This CDR3 spans 13 amino acids. Germline assignment: CDR1 MDHEN and CDR2 SYDVKM. Deletions cut 3 bases from V and 4 bases from J, with 6 bases between. CDR3 nucleotides: TGTGCCAGCAGTTTCCTTCGTAATGAAAAACTGTTTTTT. Protein: CASSFLRNEKLFF.

The chain has TRBV10-3 and TRBJ2-7; possibly TRBD1 for D (6 bases). The CDR3 sequence is 12 residues long. The germline CDR1 and CDR2 sequences are ENHRY and SYGVKD. V gave up 6 bases and J gave up 5 bases, with 11 bases separating them. The CDR3 reads CAIRRQEDEQYF. The CDR3 bases are TGTGCCATCAGAAGACAGGAGGACGAGCAGTACTTC.

This clonotype came up a few times. J is TRBJ2-2 and V is TRBV3-1; D gene uncertain. Trimming stripped 3 bases from V and 7 bases from J, with 12 bases between. Per germline, CDR1 LGHDT and CDR2 YNNKEL (reference sequence). The CDR3 sequence is 14 residues long. For the CDR3, the DNA is TGTGCCAGCAGCCATCATGACCGGAACGGGGAGCTGTTTTTT. It encodes CASSHHDRNGELFF.

CDR3 protein: CASSQAWGAPDTQYF. The CDR3 DNA reads as TGCGCCAGCAGCCAAGCTTGGGGGGCCCCTGACACGCAGTATTTT. The chain uses TRBV4-3 and TRBJ2-3; TRBD1 or TRBD2 may be the D gene (6 bases each). V lost 1 base to trimming and J lost 9 bases, with 17 bases between them. This CDR3 is built from 15 residues. From germline, CDR1 is LGHNA and CDR2 YSLEER.

The chain has TRBV7-8 and TRBJ1-5; D unclear. Germline-derived CDR1 and CDR2 are SGHVS and FQNEAQ. Trimming left V 1 base short and J 0 bases short, with 13 bases between. This CDR3 region has 17 residues. CDR3 sequence reads: CASSLGYGRYSNQPQHF. The CDR3 bases are TGTGCCAGCAGCTTAGGCTACGGCCGATATAGCAATCAGCCCCAGCATTTT.

This sequence joins TRBV2 and TRBJ2-3; D is undetermined. The V and J ends lost 4 bases and 5 bases respectively, with 10 bases between them. The CDR3 is 13 residues long. CDR1 is SNHLY, CDR2 FYNNEI, per germline. The CDR3 nucleotides are TGTGCCAGCAGTGGAGACCGCAGAGATACGCAGTATTTT. It encodes CASSGDRRDTQYF.

The CDR3 nucleotides read TGTGCCAGCAGCTTAGAGCAGGGTCAGCCCCAGCATTTT. It specifies CASSLEQGQPQHF. The chain recombines TRBV11-2 with TRBJ1-5, with D tentatively TRBD1 (5 bases). The CDR3 runs to 13 residues. V was shortened by 0 bases and J by 6 bases, with 6 bases between the two germline ends. Germline-derived CDR1 and CDR2 are SGHAT and FQNNGV.

The CDR3, as DNA: TGTGCCAGCAGCCTGAGGGCCACAACTAATGAAAAACTGTTTTTT. It codes for CASSLRATTNEKLFF. The rearrangement joins TRBV19 to TRBJ1-4; D unresolved. The V gene's germline CDR1 is LNHDA and CDR2 SQIVND (reference sequence). The CDR3 is 15 amino acids. The germline V and J ends were trimmed by 9 bases and 0 bases, with 14 bases remaining between them.

The genes are TRBV5-1 and TRBJ1-2, with 9 nucleotides matching TRBD1. This CDR3 spans 17 amino acids. Germline trimming cut 4 bases from V and 3 bases from J; bases unmatched to any gene: 13. Germline V gene data show CDR1 as SGHRS and CDR2 as YFSETQ. The CDR3: CASSRTAGTGIDYGYTF. As DNA, the CDR3 is TGCGCCAGCAGCCGGACGGCCGGGACAGGGATCGACTATGGCTACACCTTC.

The V and J genes are TRBV28 and TRBJ2-3, with 7 nucleotides matching TRBD2. Germline CDR1 is MDHEN and CDR2 is SYDVKM. The CDR3 loop spans 16 amino acids. The J segment lost 0 bases and the V segment lost 5 bases, leaving 8 bases of the junction unmatched. The CDR3 region has the DNA TGTGCCAGCAGTGACGCCGGGAGGCCCAGCACAGATACGCAGTATTTT. Translated, it gives CASSDAGRPSTDTQYF.

This chain connects TRBV12-3 or TRBV12-4 to TRBJ2-1, with 7 bases fitting TRBD1. CDR3 length: 15 residues. With V trimmed by 5 bases and J by 3 bases, 7 bases remained unmatched. CDR3 region: CASSPAGGRYNEQFF. As DNA, the CDR3 is TGTGCCAGCAGTCCCGCAGGGGGTCGCTACAATGAGCAGTTCTTC.